This T cell receptor beta chain derives from a study of blood T cell repertoires in COVID-19. Study overall: Some COVID-19 samples were acute and others convalescent; all came from the United States, Italy and Spain. PBMCs, B-cell-depleted T cells, or T cells provided the cDNA or gDNA that made up the material.

Per the original data handling: Counts of nucleated cells, estimated from reference gene primer amplification, were obtained. TCRdb's copy holds only in-frame clones and misses some; the assay was immunoSEQ multiplex PCR. V and J calls and clone size are those listed in that table; D and trimming were worked out from the DNA. The table records 110,000 to 150,000 clones, approximately 80% of them present only once. The CDR3 loop spans 13 amino acids. V was pared by 3 bases and J by 5 bases, with 3 bases of the junction left unmatched. CDR1 is SGHVS and CDR2 is FQNEAQ in the germline V gene. The genes are TRBV7-8 and TRBJ2-5, with 7 bases matching TRBD1. This receptor was identified in a human donor in a cohort sampled during active COVID-19. Input material: peripheral blood. The CDR3 DNA reads TGTGCCAGCAGCTTCGGCAGGGGGGAGACCCAGTACTTC. As protein: CASSFGRGETQYF.